This T cell receptor (beta chain) emerged from a study of T cell changes during pregnancy in multiple sclerosis. The method was immunoSEQ multiplex PCR; TCRdb's version includes in-frame clones alone and lacks a portion of them. The sample has approximately 66,000 clones; 85% to 95% are singletons. This CDR3 is 14 amino acids long. The V end lost 6 bases, the J end lost 1 base, and 10 bases lay between the germline ends. Germline CDR1 and CDR2: SGHTA and FQGNSA. V usage is TRBV7-2 and J usage is TRBJ1-5, with D possibly matching TRBD1 (5 bases). The material sequenced was peripheral blood, taken in the third trimester of pregnancy. The sequence was collected from a female donor in good health, enrolled as a control in a pregnancy study. This CDR3 is CASRPGGSNQPQHF. DNA of the CDR3: TGTGCCAGCAGGCCCGGGGGGAGCAATCAGCCCCAGCATTTT.